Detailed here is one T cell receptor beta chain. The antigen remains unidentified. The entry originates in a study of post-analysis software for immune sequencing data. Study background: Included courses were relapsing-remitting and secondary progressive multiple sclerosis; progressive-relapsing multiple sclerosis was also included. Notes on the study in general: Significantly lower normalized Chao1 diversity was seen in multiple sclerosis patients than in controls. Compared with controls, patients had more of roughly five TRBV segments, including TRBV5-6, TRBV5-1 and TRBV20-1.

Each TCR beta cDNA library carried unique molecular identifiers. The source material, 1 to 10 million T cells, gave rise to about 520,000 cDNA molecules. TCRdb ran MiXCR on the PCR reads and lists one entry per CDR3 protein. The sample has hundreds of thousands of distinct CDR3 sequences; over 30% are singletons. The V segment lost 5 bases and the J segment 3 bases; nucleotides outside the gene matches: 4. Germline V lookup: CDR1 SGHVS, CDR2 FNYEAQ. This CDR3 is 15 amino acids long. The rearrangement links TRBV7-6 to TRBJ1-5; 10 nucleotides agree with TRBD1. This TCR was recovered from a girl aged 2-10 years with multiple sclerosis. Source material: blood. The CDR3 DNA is TGTGCCAGCAGCCAGGGACAGGGGTACAATCAGCCCCAGCATTTT. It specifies CASSQGQGYNQPQHF.